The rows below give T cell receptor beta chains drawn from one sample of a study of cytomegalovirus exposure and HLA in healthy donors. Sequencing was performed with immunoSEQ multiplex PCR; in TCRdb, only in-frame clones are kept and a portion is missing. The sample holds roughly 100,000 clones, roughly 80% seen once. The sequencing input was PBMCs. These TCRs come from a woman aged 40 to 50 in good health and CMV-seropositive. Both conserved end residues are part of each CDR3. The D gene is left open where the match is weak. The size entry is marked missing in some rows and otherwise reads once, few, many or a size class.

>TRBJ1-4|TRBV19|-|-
TGTGCCAGTAGACCCCTCGGGGCAACTAATGAAAAACTGTTTTTT
CASRPLGATNEKLFF
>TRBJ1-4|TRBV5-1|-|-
TGCGCCAGCGGAAGGGAGGGAAGGGAAAAACTGTTTTTT
CASGREGREKLFF
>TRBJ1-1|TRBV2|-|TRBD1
TGTGCCAGCAGCCTCGGACAGGGGGGGAACACTGAAGCTTTCTTT
CASSLGQGGNTEAFF
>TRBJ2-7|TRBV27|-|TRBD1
TGTGCCAGCAGTTTAACATTCCAGGGGGTGACCTACGAGCAGTACTTC
CASSLTFQGVTYEQYF
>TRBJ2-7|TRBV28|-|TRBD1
TGTGCCAGCAGTTCCTCCCGGACAGGGGGCCGGTGGGAGCAGTACTTC
CASSSSRTGGRWEQYF
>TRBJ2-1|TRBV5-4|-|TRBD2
TGTGCCAGCAGCTTGGACGGCGGGAGGGCCGGGAATGAGCAGTTCTTC
CASSLDGGRAGNEQFF
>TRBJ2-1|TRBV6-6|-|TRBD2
TGTGCCAGCAGTTTCCCCGGGGCTAGCGGGGTCAATGAGCAGTTCTTC
CASSFPGASGVNEQFF
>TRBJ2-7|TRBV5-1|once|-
TGCGCCAGCAGCTTGCACACGGGCCTGACTACCTCCTACGAGCAGTACTTC
CASSLHTGLTTSYEQYF
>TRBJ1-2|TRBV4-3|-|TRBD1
TGCGCCAGCAGCCCCACACGGACAGGCGGTGGATATGGCTACACCTTC
CASSPTRTGGGYGYTF
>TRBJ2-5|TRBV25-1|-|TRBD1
TGTGCCAGCAGTGACACCCGACAGGGGATGGAGACCCAGTACTTC
CASSDTRQGMETQYF
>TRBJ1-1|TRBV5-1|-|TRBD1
TGCGCCAGCAGCTTGGAACAGGGGGTTTCTGAAGCTTTCTTT
CASSLEQGVSEAFF
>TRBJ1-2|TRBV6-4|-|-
TGTGCCAGCAGAGCAGTTGCAGGGGAAGGTGGCTACACCTTC
CASRAVAGEGGYTF
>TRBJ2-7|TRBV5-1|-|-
TGCGCCAGCAGCTCAGGACTGCTAGCCTACGAGCAGTACTTC
CASSSGLLAYEQYF
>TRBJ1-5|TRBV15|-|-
TGTGCCACCAGCAGAGATCCCGCCCGGGGTAGCCAGCCCCAGCATTTT
CATSRDPARGSQPQHF
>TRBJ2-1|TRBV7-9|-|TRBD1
TGTGCCAGCAGCTTAGGCGGCCTTTGGGACAGGCCATACAATGAGCAGTTCTTC
CASSLGGLWDRPYNEQFF
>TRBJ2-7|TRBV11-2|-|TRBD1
TGTGCCAGCAGCTCAAGACAGGGCCGTTTAGCCGAGCAGTACTTC
CASSSRQGRLAEQYF
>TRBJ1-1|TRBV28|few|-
TGTGCCAGCAGTTTATTTAGTTTAAGGAACACTGAAGCTTTCTTT
CASSLFSLRNTEAFF
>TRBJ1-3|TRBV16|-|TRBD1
TGTGCCAGCAGCCAATCGGACAGGGGTTTCTCTGGAAACACCATATATTTT
CASSQSDRGFSGNTIYF
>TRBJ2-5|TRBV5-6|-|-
TGTGCCAGCAGCTTGTGGAGGGTGTGGAGGCAAGAGACCCAGTACTTC
CASSLWRVWRQETQYF
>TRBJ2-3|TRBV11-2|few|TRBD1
TGTGCCAGCAGCGATACAGGGGGCGGTGGGAATACGCAGTATTTT
CASSDTGGGGNTQYF
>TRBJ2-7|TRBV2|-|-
TGTGCCAGCAGGGACAGTTATCCCATTAACTACGAGCAGTACTTC
CASRDSYPINYEQYF
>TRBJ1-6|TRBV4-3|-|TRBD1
TGCGCCAGCAGCCAAGCCCCCTATGGACAGGGATCGGGCTCCTATAATTCACCCCTCCACTTT
CASSQAPYGQGSGSYNSPLHF
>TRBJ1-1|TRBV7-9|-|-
TGTTCCAGCACTTATTGGAACACTGAAGCTTTCTTT
CSSTYWNTEAFF
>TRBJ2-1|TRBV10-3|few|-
TGTGCCATCAGTGAGCGGGACTCCTACAATGAGCAGTTCTTC
CAISERDSYNEQFF
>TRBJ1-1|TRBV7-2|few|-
TGTGCCAGCCTTCGGGGGGCTGACACTGAAGCTTTCTTT
CASLRGADTEAFF
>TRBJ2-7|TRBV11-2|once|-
TGTGCCAGCAGCTTCCAAGGTTCAGCGGAGGCCGAGCAGTACTTC
CASSFQGSAEAEQYF